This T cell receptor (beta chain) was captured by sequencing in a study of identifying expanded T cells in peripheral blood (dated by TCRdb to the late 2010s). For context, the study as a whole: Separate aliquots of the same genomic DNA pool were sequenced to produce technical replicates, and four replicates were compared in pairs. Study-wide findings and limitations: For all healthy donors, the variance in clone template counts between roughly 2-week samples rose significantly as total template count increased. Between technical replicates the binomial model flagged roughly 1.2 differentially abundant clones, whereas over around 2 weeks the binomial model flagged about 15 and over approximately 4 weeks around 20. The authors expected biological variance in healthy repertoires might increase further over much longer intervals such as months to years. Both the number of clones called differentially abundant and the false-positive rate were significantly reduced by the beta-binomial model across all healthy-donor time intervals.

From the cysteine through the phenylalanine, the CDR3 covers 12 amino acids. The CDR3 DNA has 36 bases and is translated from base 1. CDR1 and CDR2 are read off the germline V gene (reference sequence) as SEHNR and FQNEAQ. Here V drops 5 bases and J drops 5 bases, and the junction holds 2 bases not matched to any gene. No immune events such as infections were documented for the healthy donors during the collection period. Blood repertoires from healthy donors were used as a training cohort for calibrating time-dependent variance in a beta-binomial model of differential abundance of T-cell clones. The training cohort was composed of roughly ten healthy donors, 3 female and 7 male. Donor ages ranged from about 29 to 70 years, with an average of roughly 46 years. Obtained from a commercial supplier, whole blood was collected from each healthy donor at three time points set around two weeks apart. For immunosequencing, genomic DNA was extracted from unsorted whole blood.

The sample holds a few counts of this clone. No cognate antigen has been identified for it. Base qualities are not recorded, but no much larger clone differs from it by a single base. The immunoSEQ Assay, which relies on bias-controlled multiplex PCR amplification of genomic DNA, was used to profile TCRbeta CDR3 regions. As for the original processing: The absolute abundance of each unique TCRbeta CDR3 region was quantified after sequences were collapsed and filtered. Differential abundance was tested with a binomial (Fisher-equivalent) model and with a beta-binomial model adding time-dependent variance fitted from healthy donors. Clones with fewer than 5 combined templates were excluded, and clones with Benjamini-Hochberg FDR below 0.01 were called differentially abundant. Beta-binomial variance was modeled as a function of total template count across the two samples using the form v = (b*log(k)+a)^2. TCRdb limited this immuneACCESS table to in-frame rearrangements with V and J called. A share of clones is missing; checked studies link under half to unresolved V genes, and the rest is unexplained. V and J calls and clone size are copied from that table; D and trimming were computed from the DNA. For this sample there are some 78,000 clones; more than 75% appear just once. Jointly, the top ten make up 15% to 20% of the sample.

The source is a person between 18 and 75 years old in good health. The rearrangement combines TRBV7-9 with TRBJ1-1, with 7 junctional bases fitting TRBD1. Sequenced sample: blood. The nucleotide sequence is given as TGTGCCAGCAGCCGACAGGGAACTGAAGCTTTCTTT. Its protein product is CASSRQGTEAFF.